This TCR beta chain was identified in a study of tumor and adjacent non-tumor tissue in lung cancer. Overall study: Patients were aged about 30 to 76, about 10 men and 5 women, stage I to III.

The CDR3 extends over 13 amino acids. V lost 8 bases and J lost 3; bases outside the gene matches: 6. A modified ARM-PCR protocol with three rounds of nested PCR amplified TCRbeta. TCRdb ran MiXCR on the multiplex PCR reads and lists one entry per CDR3 protein. The sample carries 90,000 or so distinct CDR3 sequences, about 66% recorded once. Study results and limitations: Top 100 clones took a larger repertoire share in normal lung.

This sample's RNA came from whole unsorted tissue. Donors were chemotherapy-naive, newly diagnosed lung cancer surgical patients in China, August–late 2014. On this clonotype: Its target is not known. A much larger clonotype is one base distant, so this may be a read error.

This sequence was found in a man aged 70-80 years with non-small cell lung cancer. Specimen: lung tumor tissue. The rearrangement links TRBV12-3 or TRBV12-4 to TRBJ2-5; 7 nucleotides match TRBD1. This chain's CDR3 is CASLDRVEETQYF. The CDR3 DNA reads TGTGCCAGCTTAGACAGGGTAGAAGAGACCCAGTACTTC.